The present T cell receptor beta chain was sequenced within a study of molecular identifiers for immune sequencing clone quantification. Study-wide background: In replicates, RNA from about 20,000 or 100,000 naive CD8 cells was split five ways, four sequenced. Findings and limits, study-wide: Clones above 20 RNA copies contained over 98% of effector molecules but under 1% of naive ones.

TCRdb processed the PCR reads anew with MiXCR; each CDR3 protein has one entry. The data hold around 470,000 distinct CDR3 sequences, with around a fifth observed a single time. Source material for naive CD8 libraries was about 19,000 to 1,000,000 sorted cells, with 10%, 30% or 50% RNA. Trimming left V 3 bases short and J 1 base short, with 10 bases between. CDR3 size: 15 residues. Germline V gene sequence: CDR1 WNHNN, CDR2 SYGVQD (reference sequence). This clonotype has a handful of counts. Its antigen is not identified. The source is a human donor in good health. Some libraries in this study had Jurkat cell RNA spiked in. The rearrangement joins TRBV10-1 to TRBJ2-1, with a tentative D call TRBD2 (6 bases). The sequencing input was naive CD8+ T cells from blood, with Jurkat cell RNA spiked in. Subset defined: FACS-sorted CD8+CD4-CCR7+CD45RA+ naive T cells. The CDR3 here is CASSDAGLSYNEQFF. As DNA, the CDR3 is TGCGCCAGCAGTGATGCGGGGTTATCCTACAATGAGCAGTTCTTC.